This T cell receptor beta chain was documented in a study of persistence of HIV-infected CD4 T cells (dated by TCRdb to 2020 to 2022). Describing the broader study: Suppressive ART had been received by participants for a median of roughly eight years. Proviral sequencing was used to assess clonality among infected cells, whereas TCRbeta sequencing gauged the clonality of all cells within each sorted population. Peripheral blood samples of up to about 200 mL were collected at multiple time points, except for a couple of participants, who underwent leukapheresis at a single time point. CMV- and HIV-1 Gag-responding CD4+ T cells were isolated from ART-treated individuals so that antigen-driven clonal expansion of HIV-1-infected cells could be examined. In the cross-participant TCR cluster analysis, eight or nine participants were included for CMV and roughly 7 participants were included for Gag. Anti-CD3/anti-CD28 stimulation activated a higher proportion of cells, with a lower memory fraction, than antigen stimulation. What the study reported, not specific to this receptor: Bulk TCR analyses could not be restricted to the rare CMV-responding cells that actually carried HIV-1 proviruses. Within the same sorted populations, TCR oligoclonality correlated with proviral oligoclonality. Only a small number of individuals took part in the study, and only a limited range of antigens was tested. TCRbeta richness in CMV- and Gag-responding cells was significantly lower than in anti-CD3/anti-CD28-responding cells; CMV-responding cells had higher oligoclonality than CD3/CD28-stimulated and Gag-responding cells. Degenerate expanded CDR3beta sequences were enriched in antigen-responding cells, suggesting convergent selection of CD4+ responses to CMV and Gag.

A note on this clone: Its specific antigen is unknown. One base away there is no much larger clone; base qualities are not given.

What this sample's treatment or condition label stands for: suppressive antiretroviral therapy. Cells were stimulated with anti-CD3/anti-CD28 magnetic beads as a nonspecific positive control representing the CD4+ T cell repertoire. Responding CD4+ T cells were sorted on the basis of upregulation of both CD40 ligand and CD69. HIV-1-infected adults in whom suppressive ART had been started during chronic infection were enrolled as participants. Participants had undetectable plasma HIV-1 RNA below 50 copies/mL for at least 4 years. To be included, a participant needed positive CMV serology and a CD4+ T cell count above 400 cells/uL. Before stimulation, PBMCs were isolated using density centrifugation and depleted of CD8+ T cells. For 18 hours, CD8-depleted PBMCs were stimulated with anti-CD28/CD49d costimulation, a CD40-blocking antibody, and enfuvirtide, which was added to prevent new infections. Cell sorting was performed on a Beckman Coulter MoFlo Legacy or XDP sorter, and dead cells were excluded with propidium iodide. The QIAamp DNA Mini Kit was used for genomic DNA extraction from samples above one million cells, and the Quick-DNA Microprep Kit was used otherwise.

TCRbeta repertoires were sequenced from genomic DNA with the immunoSEQ hsTCRB assay version 4 in survey mode. For TCRbeta sequencing, genomic DNA was diluted to around 10 ng/uL, with up to about 1 ug used per sample. On the authors' methods: Analysis of the TCRbeta data was done in ImmunoSeq Analyzer 3.0, and diversity was computed on productive nucleotide rearrangements. Using the Immunarch R package, lower-bound TCR diversity was estimated with the improved Chao index and clonality was estimated with the Gini coefficient. When different nucleotide rearrangements encoded the same CDR3beta amino acid sequence, each rearrangement was treated as a distinct clonotype. Differential abundance analysis found TCRbeta sequences that were significantly enriched in antigen-responding cells compared with anti-CD3/anti-CD28-activated cells. GLIPH2 clustered TCRs by predicted peptide-MHC specificity, both within individual participants and across merged participant data sets. TCRdb stores this immuneACCESS table with in-frame sequences only. Part of the clones is absent; in the studies checked, under half of the shortfall reflects unresolved V genes, and no reason is known for the rest. That table furnishes V, J and clone size, whereas the DNA furnished D and trimming. Within this sample are about 46,000 clones, with just under 90% of them counted one time only. The top ten constitute about 3.5% of the sample.

This sequence originates from an adult woman with HIV who was CMV-seropositive. Here the sequenced sample was CD4+ T cells sorted from PBMCs after approximately 20-hour stimulation, taken from a patient who received antiretroviral therapy. The cell subset or site label for this specimen denotes: CD40L+CD69+ CD4 T cells responding to anti-CD3/anti-CD28 beads, representing the overall repertoire.

CDR3 loop: CASKRGGLTDTQYF. The nucleotides are TGTGCCAGCAAGCGGGGGGGCCTCACAGATACGCAGTATTTT. The chain joins TRBV5-4 to TRBJ2-3; 10 bases in the junction line up with TRBD2. Measured from the cysteine to the phenylalanine, the CDR3 is 14 residues long. Left in the record is the CDR3 DNA by itself, 42 bases read in frame from the first base. As encoded in the germline V gene (reference sequence), CDR1 is SGHNT while CDR2 is YYREEE. V trim: 6 bases; J trim: 2 bases; unmatched bases: 3.